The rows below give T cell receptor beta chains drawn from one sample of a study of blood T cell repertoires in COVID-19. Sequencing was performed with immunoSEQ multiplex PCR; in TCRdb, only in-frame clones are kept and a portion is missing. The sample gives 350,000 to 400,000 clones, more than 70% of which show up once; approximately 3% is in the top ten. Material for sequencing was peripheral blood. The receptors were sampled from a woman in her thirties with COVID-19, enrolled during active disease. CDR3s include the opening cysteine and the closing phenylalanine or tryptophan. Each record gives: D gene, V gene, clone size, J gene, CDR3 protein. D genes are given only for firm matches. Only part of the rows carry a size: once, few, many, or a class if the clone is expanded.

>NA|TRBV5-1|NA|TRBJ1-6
CASSGTPSSYNSPLHF
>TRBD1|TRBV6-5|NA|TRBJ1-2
CASSRTGRGYGYTF
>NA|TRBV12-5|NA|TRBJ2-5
CASGPREGVRGMETQYF
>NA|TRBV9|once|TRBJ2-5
CASNNPGRETQYF
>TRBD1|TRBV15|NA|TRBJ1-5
CATSGRRQGSGNQPQHF
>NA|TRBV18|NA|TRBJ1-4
CASSRGDNNEKLFF
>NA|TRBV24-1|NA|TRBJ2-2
CATSPPASEGELFF
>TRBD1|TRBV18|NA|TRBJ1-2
CASSTRQGGITNYGYTF
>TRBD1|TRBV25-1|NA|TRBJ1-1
CASRFDRGGRAFF
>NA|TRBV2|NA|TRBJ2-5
CASSVHSSGVQETQYF
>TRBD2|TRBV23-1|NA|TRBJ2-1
CASRRLLGTSGTNEQFF
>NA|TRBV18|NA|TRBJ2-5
CASSPGEEQETQYF
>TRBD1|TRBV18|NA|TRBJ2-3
CASSLGQGTGSADTQYF
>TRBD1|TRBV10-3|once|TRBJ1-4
CAIKGPSGTGTEKLFF
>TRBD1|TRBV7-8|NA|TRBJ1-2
CASSYRDSRSGYTF
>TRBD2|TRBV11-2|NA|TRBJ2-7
CASAVTSGGPLGPYEQYF
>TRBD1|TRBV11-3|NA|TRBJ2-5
CASSAGQGIRGGETQYF
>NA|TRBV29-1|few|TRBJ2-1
CSVDSLAVNEQFF
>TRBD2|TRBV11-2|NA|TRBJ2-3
CASSLYPIAGKTDTQYF
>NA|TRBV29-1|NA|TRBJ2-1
CSAGLGGIGSGEQFF
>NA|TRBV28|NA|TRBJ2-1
CASSPPGNNEQFF
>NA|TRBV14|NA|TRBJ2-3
CASSPKRYTDTQYF
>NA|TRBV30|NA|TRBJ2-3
CAWSVLGTDTQYF
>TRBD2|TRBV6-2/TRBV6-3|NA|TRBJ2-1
CASSYPRLALQGEQFF
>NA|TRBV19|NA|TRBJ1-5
CASRIEYRSNQPQHF
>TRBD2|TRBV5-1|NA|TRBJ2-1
CASSFSGSSYNEQFF
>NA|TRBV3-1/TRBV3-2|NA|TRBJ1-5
CASSLCSLGVNGNQPQHF
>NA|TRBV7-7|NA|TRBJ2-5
CASSPYRQVKKETQYF
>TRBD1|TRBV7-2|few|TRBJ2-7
CASSSWTGVDYEQYF
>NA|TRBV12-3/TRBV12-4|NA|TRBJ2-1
CASSLRYNEQFF
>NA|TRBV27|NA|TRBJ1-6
CASSLGGNSPLHF
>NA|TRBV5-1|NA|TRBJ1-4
CASSAQGTNEKLFF
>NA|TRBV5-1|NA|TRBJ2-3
CASSLEARANPAADTQYF
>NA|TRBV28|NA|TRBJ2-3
CASSRIRQGRFGGATQYF
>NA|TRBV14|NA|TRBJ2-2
CASSLAREGTGELFF